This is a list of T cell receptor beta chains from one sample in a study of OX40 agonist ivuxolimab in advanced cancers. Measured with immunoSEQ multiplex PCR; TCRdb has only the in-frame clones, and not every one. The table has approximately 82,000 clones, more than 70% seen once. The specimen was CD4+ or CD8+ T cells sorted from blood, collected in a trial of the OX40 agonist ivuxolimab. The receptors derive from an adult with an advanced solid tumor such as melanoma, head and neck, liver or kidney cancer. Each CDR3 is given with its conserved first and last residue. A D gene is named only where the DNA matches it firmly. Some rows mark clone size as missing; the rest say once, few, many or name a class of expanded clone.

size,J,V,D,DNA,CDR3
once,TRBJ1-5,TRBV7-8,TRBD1,TGTGCCAGCAGCCCGAGGCAGGGGGGGGGCAATCAGCCCCAGCATTTT,CASSPRQGGGNQPQHF
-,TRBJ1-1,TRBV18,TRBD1,TGTGCCAGCTCACCAAGGATCCCCAGGACAGGGGGCAATGGAAGGGACACTGAAGCTTTCTTT,CASSPRIPRTGGNGRDTEAFF
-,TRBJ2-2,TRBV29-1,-,TGCAGCGTTGGACGGCAGGCAAACACCGGGGAGCTGTTTTTT,CSVGRQANTGELFF
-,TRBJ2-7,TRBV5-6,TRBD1,TGTGCCAGCAACCCCCTCAGGGGGCCGGGGGAGCAGTACTTC,CASNPLRGPGEQYF
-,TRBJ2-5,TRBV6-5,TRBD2,TGTGCCACCTCAACGGCGAAGCGGGGGGTAGAGACCCAGTACTTC,CATSTAKRGVETQYF
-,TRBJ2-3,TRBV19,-,TGTGCCAGTAGTATCGGGACGGCTAGCACAGATACGCAGTATTTT,CASSIGTASTDTQYF
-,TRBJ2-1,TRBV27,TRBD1,TGTGCCAGCAGGGACAGGGAAATAGGCTACAATGAGCAGTTCTTC,CASRDREIGYNEQFF
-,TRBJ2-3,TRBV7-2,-,TGTGCCAGCAGCTTAGCTCGGAGAGGGGCAGATACGCAGTATTTT,CASSLARRGADTQYF
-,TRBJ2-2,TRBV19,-,TGTGCCAGTAGTCGGGACTCGGACGGCACCGGGGAGCTGTTTTTT,CASSRDSDGTGELFF
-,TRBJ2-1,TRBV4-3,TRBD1,TGCGCCAGCAGCCTCCCGGGACAGGGTTACAATGAGCAGTTCTTC,CASSLPGQGYNEQFF
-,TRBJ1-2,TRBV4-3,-,TGCGCCAGCAGCCAAGATGCAGGGTTCAGCGGCTACACCTTC,CASSQDAGFSGYTF
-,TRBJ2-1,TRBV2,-,TGTGCCAGCAGCGAACCCGGACTCAGCTCCTACAATGAGCAGTTCTTC,CASSEPGLSSYNEQFF
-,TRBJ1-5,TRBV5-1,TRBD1,TGCGCCAGCAGCTCCACCCCACAGGGGGCAAACAATCAGCCCCAGCATTTT,CASSSTPQGANNQPQHF
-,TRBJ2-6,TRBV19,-,TGTGCCAGTAGTATAGTCGCCCCTTCGAACGTCCTGACTTTC,CASSIVAPSNVLTF
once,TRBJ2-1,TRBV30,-,TGTGCCTGGAGCTTTGGAGGGAGCTCCTACAATGAGCAGTTCTTC,CAWSFGGSSYNEQFF
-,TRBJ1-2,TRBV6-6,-,TGTGCCAGCAGCGAGCGAGGATATGGCTACACCTTC,CASSERGYGYTF